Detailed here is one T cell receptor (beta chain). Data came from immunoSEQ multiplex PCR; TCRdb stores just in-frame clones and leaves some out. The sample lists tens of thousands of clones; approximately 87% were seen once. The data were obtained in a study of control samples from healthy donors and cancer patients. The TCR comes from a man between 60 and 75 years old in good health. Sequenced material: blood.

CDR3 residues: CASSVETRTPEQFF. CDR3 bases: TGCGCCAGCAGCGTAGAGACTCGTACGCCTGAGCAGTTCTTC. The genes are TRBV5-1 and TRBJ2-1; D ambiguous. The germline V gene has CDR1 SGHRS and CDR2 YFSETQ. V was pared by 4 bases and J by 9 bases, with 17 bases between. This CDR3 spans 14 amino acids.